The clone carrying this T cell receptor (beta chain) was found a few times. What it binds is unknown. In each sample, about 0.9-10 million cryopreserved PBMC were present before DNA extraction. The data originate from a study of long-term antiretroviral therapy in people with HIV. An immunoSEQ assay, version v3.0, was performed at survey level. TCRdb's table, derived via immunoSEQ multiplex PCR, lists solely in-frame clones and lacks some. The sample carries about 25,000 clones, roughly three quarters recorded once. The V gene lost 1 base and the J gene lost 7 bases, with 5 bases spanning the gap. The germline V gene has CDR1 SNHLY and CDR2 FYNNEI. This CDR3 region has 11 residues. Study-level points and caveats: CDR3 length ranges were narrower in HIV repertoires than in controls.

Sequenced material: unsorted PBMCs, taken 2.1 years after starting antiretroviral therapy. The rearrangement joins TRBV2 to TRBJ2-7; D is ambiguous. The sequence was obtained from a man aged 25-45 years with HIV. CDR3 coding DNA: TGTGCCAGCAGTGAAGGACGAGAGCAGTACTTC. Translating gives CASSEGREQYF.